Following are 18 T cell receptor beta chains from one sample sequenced in a study of blood T cell repertoires in COVID-19. Measured with immunoSEQ multiplex PCR; TCRdb has only the in-frame clones, and not every one. The sample lists about 120,000 clones, approximately 87% occurring once. Material: peripheral blood. The receptors derive from a woman between 50 and 59 years old with acute or convalescent COVID-19.

The gene calls are TRBV9 and TRBJ2-5; 8 nucleotides align to TRBD1. Germline V gives CDR1 SGDLS, CDR2 YYNGEE. The V gene end was trimmed by 4 bases and the J gene end by 4 bases; junction bases not matched to a gene: 15. The CDR3 covers 17 residues. CDR3 loop: CASSPWDRPAKGETQYF. The CDR3 bases are TGTGCCAGCAGCCCATGGGACAGGCCAGCGAAAGGAGAGACCCAGTACTTC.

V and J are TRBV9 and TRBJ1-2; a weak D match, TRBD1 (5 bases). V was cut by 0 bases and J by 3 bases, with 9 bases left in between. Germline-derived CDR1 and CDR2 are SGDLS and YYNGEE. This CDR3 contains 14 residues. The CDR3: CASSVALGDYGYTF. The CDR3 DNA follows: TGTGCCAGCAGCGTAGCATTAGGGGACTATGGCTACACCTTC.

The CDR3 sequence is CASGGFDEQYF. Here the CDR3 DNA reads TGTGCTAGCGGGGGGTTCGACGAGCAGTACTTC. The rearrangement uses TRBV9 and TRBJ2-7; TRBD2 matches 10 bases. Looked up from germline, CDR1 is SGDLS and CDR2 is YYNGEE. The CDR3 extends over 11 amino acids.

This chain links TRBV4-3 with TRBJ1-6, with 7 bases matching TRBD1. V trimming: 4 bases; J trimming: 7 bases; junction bases outside the gene matches: 10. This CDR3 is 16 amino acids long. The germline V gene encodes CDR1 LGHNA and CDR2 YSLEER. For the CDR3, the DNA is TGCGCCAGCAGCCCGGGGCGTCAGGGGGGAAATTCACCCCTCCACTTT. Residues: CASSPGRQGGNSPLHF.

Of note for this clone: At one end the junction does not follow the germline gene, possibly because of a read error. This chain connects TRBV2 to TRBJ2-7; the match to TRBD1 covers 8 bases. The CDR3 extends over 13 amino acids. Germline V CDR1 and CDR2: SNHLY, FYNNEI. The CDR3, as DNA: TGTGCCAGTAGTGGGACAGGCCAGCGACAGCAGTACTTC. Translating gives CASSGTGQRQQYF.

The J gene is TRBJ1-2, the V gene TRBV3-1 (or the pseudogene TRBV3-2); D is perhaps TRBD1 (5 bases). Germline V gives CDR1 LGHDT, CDR2 YNNKEL (reference sequence). The V gene lost 4 bases and the J gene lost 4 bases, with 13 bases spanning the gap. The CDR3 is made up of 14 amino acids. This CDR3 is CASSLGSGGYGYTF. The CDR3 DNA reads TGTGCCAGCAGCCTGGGGTCGGGGGGCTATGGCTACACCTTC.

The chain links TRBV3-1 (or the pseudogene TRBV3-2) to TRBJ1-2; 7 bases fit TRBD1. Germline CDR1 reads LGHDT; CDR2 reads YNNKEL (reference sequence). The trim removed 2 bases at V and 10 bases at J, leaving 10 bases unmatched. There are 14 residues in the CDR3. CDR3 in DNA: TGTGCCAGCAGCCAATTATTAGACAGGGCCTTCTACACCTTC. It is translated as CASSQLLDRAFYTF.

In its sample, this clone ranks as medium-sized. This chain links TRBV5-6 with TRBJ2-1, with TRBD1 matching 7 bases. Looked up from germline, CDR1 is SGHDT and CDR2 is YYEEEE. J gave up 4 bases and V 0 bases, and 4 bases lay outside the gene matches. The CDR3 contains 15 residues. The CDR3 DNA is TGTGCCAGCAGCTTGGGGGACAGATCTTACAATGAGCAGTTCTTC. Its translation: CASSLGDRSYNEQFF.

The rearrangement joins TRBV7-8 to TRBJ1-6; D gene ambiguous. The V and J ends lost 0 bases and 9 bases respectively, with 9 bases between them. There are 14 residues in the CDR3. Per the germline V gene, CDR1 is SGHVS and CDR2 is FQNEAQ. CDR3 loop: CASSLAVPSSPLHF. The DNA of the CDR3 is TGTGCCAGCAGCTTAGCGGTGCCGAGTTCACCCCTCCACTTT.

The chain carries TRBV6-5 and TRBJ1-1; TRBD1 aligns across 8 bases. J lost 1 base, V lost 4 bases, and 5 bases had no gene match. The CDR3 loop spans 15 amino acids. The germline CDR1 and CDR2 sequences are MNHEY and SVGAGI. This CDR3 is CASSSRTGKNTEAFF. The CDR3 DNA reads TGTGCCAGCAGTTCCAGGACAGGGAAGAACACTGAAGCTTTCTTT.

V usage is TRBV6-5 and J usage is TRBJ1-2; the D gene is possibly TRBD1 (6 bases). CDR3 length: 14 residues. Germline V gene sequence: CDR1 MNHEY, CDR2 SVGAGI. V was cut by 7 bases and J by 4 bases, with 16 bases left in between. The CDR3 sequence is CASTQGKWSYGYTF. CDR3 nucleotides: TGTGCCAGCACCCAGGGGAAGTGGAGCTATGGCTACACCTTC.

The CDR3 DNA is TGTGCCAGCTCACCAGATGACAGGGGGACTGAAGCTTTCTTT. It specifies CASSPDDRGTEAFF. The V call is TRBV18, the J call TRBJ1-1, with 9 bases fitting TRBD1. Trimming took 2 bases from V and 5 from J; bases not matched to a gene: 3. Germline lookup yields CDR1 KGHSH and CDR2 LQKENI. The CDR3 length is 14 residues.

The chain recombines TRBV19 with TRBJ1-2; D is ambiguous. This CDR3 has 14 residues. CDR1 is LNHDA and CDR2 is SQIVND in the germline V gene (reference sequence). The V end lost 1 base, the J end lost 2 bases, and 8 bases lay between the germline ends. The CDR3 bases are TGTGCCAGTAGTATAGGAGAACGGAACTATGGCTACACCTTC. Its protein product is CASSIGERNYGYTF.

The rearrangement uses TRBV19 and TRBJ1-6; 7 nucleotides line up with TRBD1. Per the germline V gene, CDR1 is LNHDA and CDR2 is SQIVND (reference sequence). The CDR3 runs to 18 residues. After removal of 4 bases from V and 0 bases from J, the junction contained 9 bases not matched to a gene. The CDR3 protein is CASSTPTGTGSYNSPLHF. In nucleotides, the CDR3 is TGTGCCAGTAGTACCCCGACAGGGACCGGCTCCTATAATTCACCCCTCCACTTT.

The table lists this clone with a count of one. The rearrangement uses TRBV9 and TRBJ2-1; 13 bases match TRBD2. The germline gives CDR1 SGDLS, CDR2 YYNGEE. V lost 6 bases and J lost 9; bases outside the gene matches: 15. CDR3 length: 17 residues. Written as DNA, the CDR3 is TGTGCCAGCACCGGGACTAGCGGGACCTCCACTCGGGGTGAGCAGTTCTTC. Its protein is CASTGTSGTSTRGEQFF.

CDR3 protein: CASRNGVSYNEQFF. The CDR3 coding sequence is TGTGCCAGCAGAAACGGGGTCTCCTACAATGAGCAGTTCTTC. The chain is built from TRBV27 and TRBJ2-1; perhaps TRBD2 as D (5 bases). Germline CDR1 MNHEY, CDR2 SMNVEV (reference sequence). Trimming removed 6 bases at V and 0 bases at J, with 9 bases between. This CDR3 spans 14 amino acids.

The DNA for the CDR3 is TGTGCCATCAGTGAGCCGACAGGGGACGAGCAGTACTTC. Translation: CAISEPTGDEQYF. V gene TRBV10-3 combines with J gene TRBJ2-7; TRBD1 matches 8 bases. J gave up 5 bases and V 2 bases, and 2 bases lay outside the gene matches. This CDR3 region has 13 residues. Germline lookup yields CDR1 ENHRY and CDR2 SYGVKD.

This chain connects TRBV7-8 to TRBJ2-2; 16 bases are a match to TRBD2. Germline CDR1 is SGHVS and CDR2 is FQNEAQ. Germline trimming cut 5 bases from V and 3 bases from J; bases unmatched to any gene: 3. This CDR3 comprises 17 residues. CDR3 region: CASSPGTSGGDTGELFF. CDR3 coding DNA: TGTGCCAGCAGCCCCGGGACTAGCGGGGGGGACACCGGGGAGCTGTTTTTT.